This TCR beta chain was sequenced during a study of vaccination and CD4 T cells after COVID-19. Across the study: Investigators drew the post-COVID samples a median around 100 days after diagnosis, with a range of 35 to 161.

CDR3 size: 16 residues. Losses at the gene ends were 1 base for V and 2 bases for J; bases not matched to a gene: 4. Germline V CDR1 and CDR2: SGHTA, FQGTGA. A note on this clonotype: Its target is not known.

Indicated treatment: approximately 9-day PBMC culture with coronavirus spike peptide pools or control peptides (ViraFEST assay). Following expansion of antigen-specific T cells with peptide pools, ViraFEST then sequenced TCRs. Scientists ran DNA taken from cultured CD4+ T cells through the Oncomine TCR Beta short-read assay for sequencing. Each CDR3 protein is one row after TCRdb ran MiXCR on the PCR reads. The data hold 13,000 to 15,000 distinct CDR3 sequences, with approximately 29% observed a single time. This clonotype originated in a human donor with COVID-19. The sequenced sample consisted of cultured CD4+ T cells from blood. V usage is TRBV7-3 and J usage is TRBJ2-1; the match to TRBD2 covers 8 bases. The CDR3 region has the DNA TGTGCCAGCAGCTTAATGATCGGGGGGGCCTACAATGAGCAGTTCTTC. Its translation is CASSLMIGGAYNEQFF.